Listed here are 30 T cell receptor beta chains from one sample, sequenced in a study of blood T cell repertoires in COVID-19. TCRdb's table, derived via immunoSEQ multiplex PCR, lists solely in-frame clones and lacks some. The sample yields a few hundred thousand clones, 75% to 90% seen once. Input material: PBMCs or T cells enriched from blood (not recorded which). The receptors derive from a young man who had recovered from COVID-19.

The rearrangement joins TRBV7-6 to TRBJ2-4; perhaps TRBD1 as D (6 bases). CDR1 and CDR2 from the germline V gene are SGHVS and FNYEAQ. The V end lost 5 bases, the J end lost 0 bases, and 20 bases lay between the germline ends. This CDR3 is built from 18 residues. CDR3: CASSPGTSFSLAKNIQYF. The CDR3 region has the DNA TGTGCCAGCAGCCCAGGGACATCGTTCTCACTAGCCAAAAACATTCAGTACTTC.

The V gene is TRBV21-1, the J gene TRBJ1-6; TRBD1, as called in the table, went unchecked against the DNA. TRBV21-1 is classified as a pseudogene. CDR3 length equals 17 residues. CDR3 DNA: TGTGCCAGCAGCAAAGCGCTGACAGTGGACGGAATTTCACCCCTCCACTTT. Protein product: CASSKALTVDGISPLHF.

The CDR3 sequence: CASTGRGWSTQYF. The CDR3 bases are TGTGCCAGCACAGGGAGGGGGTGGAGTACGCAGTATTTT. This chain links TRBV6-5 with TRBJ2-3, with D tentatively TRBD2 (7 bases). V was cut by 7 bases and J by 8 bases, with 16 bases left in between. The CDR3 extends over 13 amino acids. Germline CDR1 reads MNHEY; CDR2 reads SVGAGI.

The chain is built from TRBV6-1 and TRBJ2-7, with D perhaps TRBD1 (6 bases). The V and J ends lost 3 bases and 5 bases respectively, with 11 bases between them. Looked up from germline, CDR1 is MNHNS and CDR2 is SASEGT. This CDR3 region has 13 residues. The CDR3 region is CASSDQGLNEQYF. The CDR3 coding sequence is TGTGCCAGCAGTGACCAGGGGCTGAACGAGCAGTACTTC.

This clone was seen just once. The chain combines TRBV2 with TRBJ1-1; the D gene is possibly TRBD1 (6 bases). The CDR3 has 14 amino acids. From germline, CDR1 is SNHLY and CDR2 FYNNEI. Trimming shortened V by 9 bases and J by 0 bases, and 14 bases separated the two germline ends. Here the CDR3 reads CASVFWDMNTEAFF. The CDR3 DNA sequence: TGTGCCAGTGTTTTTTGGGACATGAACACTGAAGCTTTCTTT. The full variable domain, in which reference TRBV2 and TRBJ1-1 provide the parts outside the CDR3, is EPEVTQTPSHQVTQMGQEVILRCVPISNHLYFYWYRQILGQKVEFLVSFYNNEISEKSEIFDDQFSVERPDGSNFTLKIRSTKLEDSAMYFCASVFWDMNTEAFFGQGTRLTVV.

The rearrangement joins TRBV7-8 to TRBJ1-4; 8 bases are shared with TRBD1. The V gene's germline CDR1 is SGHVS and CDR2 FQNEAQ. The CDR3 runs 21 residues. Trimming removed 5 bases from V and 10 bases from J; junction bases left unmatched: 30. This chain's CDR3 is CASSMLNGVARSETGVVKLFF. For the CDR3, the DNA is TGTGCCAGCAGCATGCTCAATGGGGTCGCCCGTTCAGAGACAGGGGTGGTAAAACTGTTTTTT.

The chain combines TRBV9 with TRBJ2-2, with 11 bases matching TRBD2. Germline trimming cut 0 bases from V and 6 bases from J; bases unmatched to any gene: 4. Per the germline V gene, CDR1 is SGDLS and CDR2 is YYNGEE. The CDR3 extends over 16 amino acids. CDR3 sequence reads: CASSVVAGGTAGELFF. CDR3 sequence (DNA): TGTGCCAGCAGCGTAGTAGCGGGAGGGACAGCCGGGGAGCTGTTTTTT.

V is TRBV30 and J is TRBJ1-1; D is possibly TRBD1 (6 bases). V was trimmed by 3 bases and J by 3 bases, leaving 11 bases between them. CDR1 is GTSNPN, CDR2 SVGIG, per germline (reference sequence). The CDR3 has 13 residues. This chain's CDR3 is CAWSAGVDTEAFF. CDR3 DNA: TGTGCCTGGAGCGCAGGGGTTGACACTGAAGCTTTCTTT.

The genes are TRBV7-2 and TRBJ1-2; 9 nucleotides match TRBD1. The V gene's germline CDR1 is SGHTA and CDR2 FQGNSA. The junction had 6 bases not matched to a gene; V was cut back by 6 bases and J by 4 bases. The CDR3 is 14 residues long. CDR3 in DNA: TGTGCCAGCAGGACCGGACAGGGGCCCTATGGCTACACCTTC. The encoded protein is CASRTGQGPYGYTF.

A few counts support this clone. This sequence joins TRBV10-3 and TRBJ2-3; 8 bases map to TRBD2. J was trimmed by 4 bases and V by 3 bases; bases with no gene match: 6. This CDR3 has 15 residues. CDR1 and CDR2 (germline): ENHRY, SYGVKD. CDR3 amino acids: CAISDPKREPDTQYF. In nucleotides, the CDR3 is TGTGCCATCAGTGATCCCAAGCGGGAGCCAGATACGCAGTATTTT.

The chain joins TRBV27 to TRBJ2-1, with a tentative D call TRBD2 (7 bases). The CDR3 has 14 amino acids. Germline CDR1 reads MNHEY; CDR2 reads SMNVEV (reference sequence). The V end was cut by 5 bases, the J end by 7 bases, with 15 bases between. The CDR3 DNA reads TGTGCCAGCAGTAGGCTACAGGGAGGGAATGAGCAGTTCTTC. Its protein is CASSRLQGGNEQFF.

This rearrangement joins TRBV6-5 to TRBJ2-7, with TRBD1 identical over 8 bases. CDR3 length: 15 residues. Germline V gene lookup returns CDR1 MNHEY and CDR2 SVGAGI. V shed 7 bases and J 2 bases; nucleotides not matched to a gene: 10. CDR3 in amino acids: CASINAGTGPYEQYF. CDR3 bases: TGTGCCAGCATTAATGCCGGGACAGGACCCTACGAGCAGTACTTC.

CDR3 in amino acids: CASSSRDRAAYEQYF. CDR3 sequence (DNA): TGTGCCAGCAGTTCCCGGGACAGAGCGGCTTACGAGCAGTACTTC. The chain uses TRBV27 and TRBJ2-7, with 7 bases that match TRBD1. CDR1 MNHEY and CDR2 SMNVEV come from the germline V gene (reference sequence). V gave up 4 bases and J gave up 4 bases; unmatched junction bases: 10. CDR3 length: 15 amino acids.

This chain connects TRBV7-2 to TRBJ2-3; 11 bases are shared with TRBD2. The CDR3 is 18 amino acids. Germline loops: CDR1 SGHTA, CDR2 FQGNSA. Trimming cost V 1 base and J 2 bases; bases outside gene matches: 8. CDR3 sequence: CASSLDVTSGTNTDTQYF. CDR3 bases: TGTGCCAGCAGCTTAGACGTGACTAGCGGGACAAACACAGATACGCAGTATTTT.

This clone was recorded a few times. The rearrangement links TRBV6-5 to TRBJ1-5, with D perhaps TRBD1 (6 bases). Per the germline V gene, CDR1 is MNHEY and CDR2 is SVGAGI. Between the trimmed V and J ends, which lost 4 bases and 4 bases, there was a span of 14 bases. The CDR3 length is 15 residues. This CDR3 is CASSSGTNGNQPQHF. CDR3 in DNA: TGTGCCAGCAGTTCCGGGACAAACGGTAATCAGCCCCAGCATTTT.

The CDR3 DNA is TGTGCCAGCAGCTTAGTATACGGCGGAAACAATGAGCAGTTCTTC. Amino acid sequence: CASSLVYGGNNEQFF. The chain recombines TRBV11-2 with TRBJ2-1; D gene uncertain. Germline loops: CDR1 SGHAT, CDR2 FQNNGV. This CDR3 spans 15 amino acids. Trimming pared 1 base from V and 5 bases from J, leaving 12 bases between.

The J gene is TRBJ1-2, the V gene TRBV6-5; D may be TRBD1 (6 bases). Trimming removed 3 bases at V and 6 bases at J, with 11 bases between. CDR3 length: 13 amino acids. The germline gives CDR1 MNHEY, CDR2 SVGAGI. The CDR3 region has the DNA TGTGCCAGCAGTTATCGGACAGCCAATGGCTACACCTTC. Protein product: CASSYRTANGYTF.

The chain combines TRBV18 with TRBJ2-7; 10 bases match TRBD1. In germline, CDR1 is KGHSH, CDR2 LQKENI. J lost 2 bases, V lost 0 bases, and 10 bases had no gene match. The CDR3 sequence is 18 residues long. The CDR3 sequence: CASSPPRDRGPVPYEQYF. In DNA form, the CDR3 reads TGTGCCAGCTCACCACCGAGAGACAGGGGGCCTGTTCCCTACGAGCAGTACTTC.

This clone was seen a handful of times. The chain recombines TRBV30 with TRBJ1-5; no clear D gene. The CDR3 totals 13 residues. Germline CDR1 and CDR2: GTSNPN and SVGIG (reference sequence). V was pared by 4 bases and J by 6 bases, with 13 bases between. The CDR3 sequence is CAWTPDGVQPQHF. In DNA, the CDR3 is TGTGCCTGGACACCAGACGGAGTTCAGCCCCAGCATTTT.

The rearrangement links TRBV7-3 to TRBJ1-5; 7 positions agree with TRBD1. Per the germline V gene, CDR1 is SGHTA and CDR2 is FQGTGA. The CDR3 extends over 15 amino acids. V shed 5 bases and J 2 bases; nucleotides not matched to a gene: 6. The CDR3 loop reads CASSVTGQGNQPQHF. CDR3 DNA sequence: TGTGCCAGCAGCGTGACAGGACAGGGCAATCAGCCCCAGCATTTT.

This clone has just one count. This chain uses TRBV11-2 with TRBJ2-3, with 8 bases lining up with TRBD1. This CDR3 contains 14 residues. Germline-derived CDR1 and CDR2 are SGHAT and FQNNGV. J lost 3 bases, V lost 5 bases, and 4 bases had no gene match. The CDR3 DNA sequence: TGTGCCAGCAGCAAAACAGGGGGTACAGATACGCAGTATTTT. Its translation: CASSKTGGTDTQYF.

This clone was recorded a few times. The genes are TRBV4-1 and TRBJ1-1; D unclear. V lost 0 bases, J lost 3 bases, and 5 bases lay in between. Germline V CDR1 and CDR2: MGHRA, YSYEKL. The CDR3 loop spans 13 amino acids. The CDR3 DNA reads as TGCGCCAGCAGCCAAGATTTCTACACTGAAGCTTTCTTT. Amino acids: CASSQDFYTEAFF.

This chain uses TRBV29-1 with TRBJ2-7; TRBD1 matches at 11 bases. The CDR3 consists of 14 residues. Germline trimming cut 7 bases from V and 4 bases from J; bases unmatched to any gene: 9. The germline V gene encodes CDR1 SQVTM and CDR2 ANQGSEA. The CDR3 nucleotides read TGCAGCGCTAAAGCCGGGACAGGGGGGTACGAGCAGTACTTC. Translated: CSAKAGTGGYEQYF.

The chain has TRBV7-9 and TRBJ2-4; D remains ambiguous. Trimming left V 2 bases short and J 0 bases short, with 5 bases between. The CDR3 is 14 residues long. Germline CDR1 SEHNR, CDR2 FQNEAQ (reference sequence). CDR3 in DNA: TGTGCCAGCAGCTTAAGCGTAGCCAAAAACATTCAGTACTTC. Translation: CASSLSVAKNIQYF.

The CDR3 coding sequence is TGTGCCAGCAGCCAATCTAGGAACAGGGCCTCTGAAGCTTTCTTT. This codes for CASSQSRNRASEAFF. The V and J genes are TRBV16 and TRBJ1-1; D might be TRBD1 (6 bases). This CDR3 is 15 amino acids long. The germline V and J ends were trimmed by 0 bases and 6 bases, with 14 bases remaining between them. Germline values: CDR1 KGHSY, CDR2 FQNENV.

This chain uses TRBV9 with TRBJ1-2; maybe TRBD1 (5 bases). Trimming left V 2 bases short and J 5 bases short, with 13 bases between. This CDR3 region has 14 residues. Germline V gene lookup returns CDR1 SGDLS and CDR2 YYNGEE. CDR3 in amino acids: CASSVQGGVYGYTF. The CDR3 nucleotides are TGTGCCAGCAGCGTTCAGGGTGGAGTGTATGGCTACACCTTC.

CDR3 region: CASSPDIVSGNTIYF. The CDR3 nucleotides are TGTGCCAGCAGCCCGGACATAGTCTCTGGAAACACCATATATTTT. This chain uses TRBV7-6 with TRBJ1-3; a weak D match, TRBD1 (5 bases). Trimming removed 5 bases at V and 0 bases at J, with 11 bases between. CDR1 and CDR2 (germline): SGHVS, FNYEAQ. There are 15 residues in the CDR3. Using reference TRBV7-6 and TRBJ1-3 for the parts outside the CDR3, the full variable domain is GAGVSQSPRYKVTKRGQDVALRCDPISGHVSLYWYRQALGQGPEFLTYFNYEAQQDKSGLPNDRFSAERPEGSISTLTIQRTEQRDSAMYRCASSPDIVSGNTIYFGEGSWLTVV.

This CDR3 reads CASSPRDRGSGYGYTF. The CDR3 DNA follows: TGTGCCAGCAGTCCCCGGGACAGGGGATCGGGCTATGGCTACACCTTC. The chain couples TRBV27 to TRBJ1-2, with 10 bases lining up with TRBD1. The germline gives CDR1 MNHEY, CDR2 SMNVEV (reference sequence). With 5 bases clipped from V and 4 bases from J, the junction kept 10 bases outside the gene matches. CDR3 length equals 16 residues.

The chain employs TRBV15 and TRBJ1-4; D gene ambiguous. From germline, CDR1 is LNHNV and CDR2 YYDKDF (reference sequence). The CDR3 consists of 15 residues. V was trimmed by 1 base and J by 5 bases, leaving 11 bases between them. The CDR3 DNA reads TGTGCCACCAGCAGAGGAGGCCAAACGAATGAAAAACTGTTTTTT. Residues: CATSRGGQTNEKLFF.

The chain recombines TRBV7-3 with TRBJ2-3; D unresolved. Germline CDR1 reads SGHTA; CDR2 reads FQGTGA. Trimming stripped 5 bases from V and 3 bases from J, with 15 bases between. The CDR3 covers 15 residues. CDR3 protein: CASSRGPGYTDTQYF. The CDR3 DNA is TGTGCCAGCAGCCGCGGTCCTGGATATACAGATACGCAGTATTTT. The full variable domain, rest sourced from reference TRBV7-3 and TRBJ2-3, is GAGVSQTPSNKVTEKGKYVELRCDPISGHTALYWYRQSLGQGPEFLIYFQGTGAADDSGLPNDRFFAVRPEGSVSTLKIQRTERGDSAVYLCASSRGPGYTDTQYFGPGTRLTVL.